These T cell receptor beta chains were read from a single sample in a study of blood T cells in healthy people across ages. TCRdb analysed the 5' RACE reads with MiXCR anew, one entry per CDR3 protein. The sample lists more than 800,000 distinct CDR3 sequences, roughly 45% seen once, with approximately 17% in the top ten. The specimen was blood. The receptors originated from a woman aged 55-69 years in good health. Both conserved end residues are part of each CDR3. The D gene is left open where the match is weak. Some rows have no size entry. The others give once, few or many, or a class for an expanded clone.

>few|TRBV13|12|TRBJ2-1|.
CASSTDYNEQFF
TGTGCCAGCAGCACCGACTACAATGAGCAGTTCTTC
>few|TRBV5-1|13|TRBJ2-7|.
CASSLGVVNEQYF
TGCGCCAGCAGCTTAGGCGTTGTCAACGAGCAGTACTTC
>.|TRBV7-9|15|TRBJ2-1|.
CASSLFQGLNNEQFF
TGTGCCAGCAGCTTATTCCAGGGTCTCAACAATGAGCAGTTCTTC
>.|TRBV6-1|15|TRBJ2-7|.
CASSDSDIRLYEQYF
TGTGCCAGCAGTGACTCGGACATCCGTCTCTACGAGCAGTACTTC
>once|TRBV10-3|13|TRBJ1-2|.
CAVSEDRTGGYTF
TGTGCCGTCAGTGAGGACAGAACAGGTGGCTACACCTTC
>.|TRBV13|17|TRBJ2-3|TRBD1
CASSTEPGTGGSDTQYF
TGTGCCAGCAGCACCGAGCCCGGGACAGGGGGTTCAGATACGCAGTATTTT
>.|TRBV7-9|14|TRBJ2-5|TRBD1
CASSFPGGVETQYF
TGTGCCAGCAGCTTTCCAGGGGGCGTAGAGACCCAGTACTTC
>once|TRBV20-1|14|TRBJ1-2|TRBD1
CSARAGQTDYGYTF
TGCAGTGCTAGGGCGGGACAGACGGACTATGGCTACACCTTC
>.|TRBV28|19|TRBJ2-7|TRBD2
CASSSPPLGLAGGSYEQYF
TGTGCCAGCAGTTCACCGCCCTTAGGACTAGCGGGGGGATCCTACGAGCAGTACTTC
>few|TRBV27|12|TRBJ1-6|.
CASSTLNSPLHF
TGTGCCAGCAGCACTCTTAATTCACCCCTCCACTTT
>.|TRBV5-1|15|TRBJ1-2|.
CASSFGDRLNYGYTF
TGCGCCAGCAGCTTTGGTGACAGACTGAACTATGGCTACACCTTC
>.|TRBV6-2/TRBV6-3|15|TRBJ2-1|TRBD2
CANSYTAGGVETQFF
TGTGCCAACAGTTACACAGCGGGAGGGGTGGAGACCCAGTTCTTC
>few|TRBV20-1|14|TRBJ2-1|.
CSASPAAGYNEQFF
TGCAGTGCTAGCCCCGCGGCTGGGTACAATGAGCAGTTCTTC
>.|TRBV28|14|TRBJ2-1|TRBD1
CASIEDRGDYEQFF
TGTGCCAGTATAGAGGACAGGGGAGACTACGAGCAGTTCTTC
>few|TRBV6-6|14|TRBJ1-2|TRBD1
CASSTGGTKKGYTF
TGTGCCAGCAGCACAGGGGGAACAAAGAAGGGCTACACCTTC
>few|TRBV20-1|13|TRBJ2-3|.
CSATSGHTDTQYF
TGCAGTGCTACCAGCGGGCACACAGATACGCAGTATTTT
>.|TRBV29-1|13|TRBJ2-7|TRBD2
CSVVSGSYNEQYF
TGCAGCGTTGTAAGCGGGAGTTACAATGAGCAGTACTTC
>.|TRBV27|16|TRBJ2-3|.
CASSLSLRSNTDTQYF
TGTGCCAGCAGTTTATCACTTCGGTCTAACACAGATACGCAGTATTTT
>once|TRBV15|15|TRBJ2-7|.
CATSRDQPGTYEQYF
TGTGCCACCAGCAGAGATCAACCAGGGACCTACGAGCAGTACTTC
>.|TRBV12-3/TRBV12-4|14|TRBJ2-3|.
CASSPRGSLDTQYF
TGTGCCAGCAGTCCTAGAGGGAGTTTAGATACGCAGTATTTT
>.|TRBV24-1|19|TRBJ2-5|TRBD2
CATNVSRREGLAAQETQYF
TGTGCCACCAACGTATCGCGGCGGGAGGGCCTGGCCGCACAAGAGACCCAGTACTTC
>many|TRBV11-1|14|TRBJ2-7|TRBD1
CASSRGQGVYEQYF
TGTGCCAGCAGCCGTGGACAGGGGGTCTACGAGCAGTACTTC
>.|TRBV12-3/TRBV12-4|15|TRBJ2-2|.
CASSFRSANTGELFF
TGTGCCAGCAGTTTTAGGAGCGCCAACACCGGGGAGCTGTTTTTT
>.|TRBV30|13|TRBJ2-1|.
CAWSTGLFNEQFF
TGTGCCTGGAGTACGGGACTGTTCAATGAGCAGTTCTTC
>.|TRBV20-1|17|TRBJ1-2|TRBD1
CSARDVFVRDRGHGYTF
TGCAGTGCTAGAGATGTTTTCGTGCGGGACAGGGGGCATGGCTACACCTTC
>.|TRBV5-6|15|TRBJ2-5|TRBD2
CASSLAAGVGETQYF
TGTGCCAGCAGCTTGGCAGCGGGAGTTGGGGAGACCCAGTACTTC
>.|TRBV29-1|13|TRBJ2-1|.
CSVEQGTANEQFF
TGCAGCGTTGAACAGGGGACGGCCAATGAGCAGTTCTTC
>few|TRBV20-1|13|TRBJ2-7|.
CSARVGGSYEQYF
TGCAGTGCTAGAGTAGGCGGCTCGTACGAGCAGTACTTC
>.|TRBV3-1|15|TRBJ2-7|TRBD2
CASSPQAGIRYEQYF
TGTGCCAGCAGCCCCCAAGCGGGAATACGCTACGAGCAGTACTTC
>.|TRBV28|14|TRBJ1-1|.
CASSFPTENTEAFF
TGTGCCAGCAGTTTCCCGACAGAGAACACTGAGGCTTTCTTT
>.|TRBV5-1|21|TRBJ2-1|TRBD2
CASSIEPSGMSPPGSYNEQFF
TGCGCCAGCAGCATCGAGCCCAGCGGGATGTCCCCCCCCGGCTCCTACAATGAGCAGTTCTTC
>.|TRBV2|14|TRBJ2-2|.
CASNWGQNTGELFF
TGTGCCAGCAACTGGGGCCAGAACACCGGGGAGCTGTTTTTT
>.|TRBV6-5|15|TRBJ1-3|TRBD1
CATRTGWGSGNTIYF
TGTGCCACCAGGACAGGGTGGGGCTCTGGAAACACCATATATTTT
>few|TRBV27|12|TRBJ1-6|.
CASSYPNSPLHF
TGTGCCAGCAGTTATCCGAATTCACCCCTCCACTTT
>.|TRBV2|17|TRBJ2-3|TRBD2
CASRERGLAGFTDTQYF
TGTGCCAGCAGGGAACGCGGGCTAGCGGGATTTACAGATACGCAGTATTTT
>.|TRBV4-1|17|TRBJ2-2|TRBD2
CASSQDGTSEPTGELFF
TGCGCCAGCAGCCAGGACGGGACTAGCGAACCCACCGGGGAGCTGTTTTTT
>.|TRBV18|15|TRBJ2-7|TRBD2
CASSPKTGGTYEQYF
TGTGCCAGCTCACCCAAAACGGGAGGCACCTACGAGCAGTACTTC
>.|TRBV5-1|14|TRBJ2-7|TRBD2
CASSQLAGFNEQYF
TGCGCCAGCAGCCAACTAGCGGGTTTCAACGAGCAGTACTTC
>many|TRBV7-2|15|TRBJ2-1|TRBD2
CASSLGGSGRNEQFF
TGTGCCAGCAGCTTAGGAGGTAGCGGGAGAAATGAGCAGTTCTTC
>few|TRBV7-9|15|TRBJ1-6|.
CASSPGHPYNSPLHF
TGTGCCAGCAGCCCGGGACACCCCTATAATTCACCCCTCCACTTT
>.|TRBV12-3/TRBV12-4|15|TRBJ1-1|TRBD1
CASSGRDRSNTEAFF
TGTGCCAGCAGTGGCCGGGACAGATCTAACACTGAAGCTTTCTTT
>.|TRBV10-3|17|TRBJ2-3|TRBD2
CAISEPGGLAGTDTQYF
TGTGCCATCAGTGAGCCGGGGGGACTAGCGGGCACAGATACGCAGTATTTT
>.|TRBV9|14|TRBJ2-7|.
CASSPRISPYEQYF
TGTGCCAGCAGCCCTCGAATAAGCCCCTACGAGCAGTACTTC
>once|TRBV6-5|16|TRBJ2-6|TRBD1
CASRGGAISGANVLTF
TGTGCCAGCAGAGGGGGCGCCATTTCTGGGGCCAACGTCCTGACTTTC
>few|TRBV29-1|12|TRBJ2-1|.
CSVALSGDEQFF
TGCAGCGTTGCCCTTAGTGGCGATGAGCAGTTCTTC
>.|TRBV12-3/TRBV12-4|16|TRBJ2-3|TRBD2
CASRGLAGSSTDTQYF
TGTGCCAGCAGGGGACTAGCGGGATCTAGCACAGATACGCAGTATTTT
>.|TRBV20-1|16|TRBJ1-5|.
CSASSSQSPSNQPQHF
TGCAGTGCTAGTAGTTCGCAGTCACCTAGCAATCAGCCCCAGCATTTT
>.|TRBV7-9|18|TRBJ2-4|TRBD2
CASSLEDTGLAGVNIQYF
TGTGCCAGCAGCTTAGAGGACACGGGTCTGGCGGGAGTAAACATTCAGTACTTC
>.|TRBV20-1|13|TRBJ2-1|.
CSGEVAPKRTQFF
TGCAGCGGAGAGGTTGCCCCCAAAAGAACCCAGTTCTTC
>few|TRBV20-1|15|TRBJ2-3|TRBD2
CSASPRLANTDTQYF
TGCAGTGCTAGTCCTCGACTAGCCAACACAGATACGCAGTATTTT
>.|TRBV20-1|14|TRBJ1-1|.
CSARDLLGTAEAFF
TGCAGTGCTAGAGATCTCCTGGGAACCGCTGAAGCTTTCTTT
>.|TRBV20-1|13|TRBJ2-7|.
CSAPIPGKYEQYF
TGCAGTGCCCCCATACCTGGGAAATACGAGCAGTACTTC